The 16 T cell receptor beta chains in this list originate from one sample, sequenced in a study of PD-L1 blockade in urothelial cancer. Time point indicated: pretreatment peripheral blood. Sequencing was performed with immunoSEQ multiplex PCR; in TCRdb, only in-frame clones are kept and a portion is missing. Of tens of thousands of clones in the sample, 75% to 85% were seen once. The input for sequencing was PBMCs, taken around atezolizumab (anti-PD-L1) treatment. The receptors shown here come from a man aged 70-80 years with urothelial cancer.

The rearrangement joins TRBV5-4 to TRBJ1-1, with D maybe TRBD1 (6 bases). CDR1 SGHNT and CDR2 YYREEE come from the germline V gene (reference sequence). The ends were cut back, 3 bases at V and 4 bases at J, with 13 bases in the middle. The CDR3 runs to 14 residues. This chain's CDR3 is CASSWDTGGTEAFF. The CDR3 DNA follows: TGTGCCAGCAGCTGGGACACGGGAGGCACTGAAGCTTTCTTT.

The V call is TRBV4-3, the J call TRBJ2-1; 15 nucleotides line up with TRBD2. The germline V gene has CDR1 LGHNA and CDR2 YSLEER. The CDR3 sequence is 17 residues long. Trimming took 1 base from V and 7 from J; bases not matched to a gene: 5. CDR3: CASSQGTSGRGSNEQFF. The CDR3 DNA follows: TGCGCCAGCAGCCAAGGGACTAGCGGGAGGGGTTCGAATGAGCAGTTCTTC.

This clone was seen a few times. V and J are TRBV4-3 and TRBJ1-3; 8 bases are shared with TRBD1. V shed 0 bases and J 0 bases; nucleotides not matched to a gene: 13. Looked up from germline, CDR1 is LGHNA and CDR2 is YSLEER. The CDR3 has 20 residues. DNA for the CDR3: TGCGCCAGCAGCCAAGATATTTTAGGTCTCAGGGGGCCCTCTGGAAACACCATATATTTT. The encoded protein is CASSQDILGLRGPSGNTIYF.

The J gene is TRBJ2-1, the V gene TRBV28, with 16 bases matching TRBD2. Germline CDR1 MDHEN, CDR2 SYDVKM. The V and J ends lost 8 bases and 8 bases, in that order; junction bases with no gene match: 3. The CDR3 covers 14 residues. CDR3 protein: CASSGLAGGDEQFF. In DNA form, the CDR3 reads TGTGCCAGCTCGGGACTAGCGGGAGGGGATGAGCAGTTCTTC.

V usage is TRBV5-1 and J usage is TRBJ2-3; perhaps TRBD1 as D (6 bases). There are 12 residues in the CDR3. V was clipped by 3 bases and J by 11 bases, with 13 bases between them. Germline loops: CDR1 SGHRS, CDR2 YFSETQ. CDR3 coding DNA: TGCGCCAGCAGCTCCCGGGACAACAGGCAGTATTTT. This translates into CASSSRDNRQYF.

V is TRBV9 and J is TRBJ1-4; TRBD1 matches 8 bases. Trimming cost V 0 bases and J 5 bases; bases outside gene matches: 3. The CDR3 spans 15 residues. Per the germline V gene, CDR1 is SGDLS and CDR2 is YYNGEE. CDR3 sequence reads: CASSVGQGLNEKLFF. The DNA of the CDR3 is TGTGCCAGCAGCGTAGGACAGGGGTTAAATGAAAAACTGTTTTTT.

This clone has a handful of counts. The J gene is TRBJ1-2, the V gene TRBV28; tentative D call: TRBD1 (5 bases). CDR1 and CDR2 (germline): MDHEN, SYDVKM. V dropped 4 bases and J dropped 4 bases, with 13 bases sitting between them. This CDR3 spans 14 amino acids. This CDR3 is CASSSPTVLYGYTF. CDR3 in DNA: TGTGCCAGCAGTTCACCGACAGTCCTCTATGGCTACACCTTC.

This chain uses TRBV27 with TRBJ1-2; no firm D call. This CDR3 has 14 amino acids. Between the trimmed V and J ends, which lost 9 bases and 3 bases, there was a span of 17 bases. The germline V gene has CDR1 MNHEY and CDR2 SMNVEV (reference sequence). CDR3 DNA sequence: TGTGCCAGTAAGTCCGGGTCTAGCGACTATGGCTACACCTTC. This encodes CASKSGSSDYGYTF.

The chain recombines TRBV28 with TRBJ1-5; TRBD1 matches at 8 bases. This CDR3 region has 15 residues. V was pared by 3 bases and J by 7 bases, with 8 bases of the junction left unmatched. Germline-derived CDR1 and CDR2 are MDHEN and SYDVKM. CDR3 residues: CASSLGDRGAQPQHF. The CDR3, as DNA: TGTGCCAGCAGTTTGGGAGACAGGGGTGCCCAGCCCCAGCATTTT.

Here the CDR3 reads CASSFLQKAFF. CDR3 DNA: TGTGCCAGCAGCTTCCTACAGAAAGCTTTCTTT. The V and J genes are TRBV28 and TRBJ1-1; the D is unclear. The CDR3 totals 11 residues. Trimming cost V 6 bases and J 9 bases, with 11 bases left between them. In germline, CDR1 is MDHEN, CDR2 SYDVKM.

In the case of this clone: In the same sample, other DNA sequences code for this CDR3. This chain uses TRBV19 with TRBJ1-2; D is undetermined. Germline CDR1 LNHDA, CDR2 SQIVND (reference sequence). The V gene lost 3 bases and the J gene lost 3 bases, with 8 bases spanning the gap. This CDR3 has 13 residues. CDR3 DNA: TGTGCCAGTAGTATCTTATCCTACTATGGCTACACCTTC. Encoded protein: CASSILSYYGYTF.

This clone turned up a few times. CDR3 DNA sequence: TGCGCCAGCAAAACCAATCTCGGGGGGGACTATGGCTACACCTTC. Amino acid sequence: CASKTNLGGDYGYTF. The gene calls are TRBV5-1 and TRBJ1-2, with D tentatively TRBD1 (5 bases). This CDR3 contains 15 residues. Germline CDR1 is SGHRS and CDR2 is YFSETQ. Trimming took off 6 bases at V and 3 bases at J, with 18 bases between the two ends.

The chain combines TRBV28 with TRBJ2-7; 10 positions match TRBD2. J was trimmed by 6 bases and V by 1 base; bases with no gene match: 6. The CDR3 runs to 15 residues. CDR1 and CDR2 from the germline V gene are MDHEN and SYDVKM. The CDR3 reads CASSLSAGGPGEQYF. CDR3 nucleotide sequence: TGTGCCAGCAGTTTATCAGCGGGAGGGCCGGGCGAGCAGTACTTC.

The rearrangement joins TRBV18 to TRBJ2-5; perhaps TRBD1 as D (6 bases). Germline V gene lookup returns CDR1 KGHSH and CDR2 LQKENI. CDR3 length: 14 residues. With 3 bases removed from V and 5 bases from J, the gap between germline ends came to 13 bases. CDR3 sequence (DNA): TGTGCCAGCTCACCCCCAGGGGTGGGGGAGACCCAGTACTTC. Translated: CASSPPGVGETQYF. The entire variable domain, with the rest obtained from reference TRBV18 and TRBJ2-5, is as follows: NAGVMQNPRHLVRRRGQEARLRCSPMKGHSHVYWYRQLPEEGLKFMVYLQKENIIDESGMPKERFSAEFPKEGPSILRIQQVVRGDSAAYFCASSPPGVGETQYFGPGTRLLVL.

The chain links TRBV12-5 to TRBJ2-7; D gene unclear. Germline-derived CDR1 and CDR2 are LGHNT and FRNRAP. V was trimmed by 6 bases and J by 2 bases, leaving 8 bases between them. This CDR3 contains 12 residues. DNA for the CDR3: TGTGCTAGTGGAAGAGAGACCTACGAGCAGTACTTC. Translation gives CASGRETYEQYF.

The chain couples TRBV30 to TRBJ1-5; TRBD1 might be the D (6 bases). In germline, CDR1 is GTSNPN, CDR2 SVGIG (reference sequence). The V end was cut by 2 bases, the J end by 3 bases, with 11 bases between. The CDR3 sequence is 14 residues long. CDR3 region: CAWSRTVTNQPQHF. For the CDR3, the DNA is TGTGCCTGGAGTCGGACAGTTACCAATCAGCCCCAGCATTTT.